This T cell receptor (beta chain) was sequenced for a study of T cells after yellow fever vaccination. Study results and caveats: Most primary-vaccination clones reappeared after the booster (approximately 95% CD4, 88% CD8).

The CDR3 sequence is 17 residues long. Germline-derived CDR1 and CDR2 are SGHRS and YFSETQ. The junction had 7 bases not matched to a gene; V was cut back by 3 bases and J by 1 base. It was through 5'RACE template switching that TCR cDNA was made, with a universal primer site and UMIs added. Each CDR3 protein gets one entry after TCRdb re-called the 5' RACE reads with MiXCR. Here the sample spans roughly 250,000 distinct CDR3 sequences, 10% to 15% being singletons. About this clonotype: Its cognate antigen is unknown.

Sequences were derived from CD4+ T cells sorted from PBMCs, sampled 45 days after the yellow fever booster vaccination. This chain connects TRBV5-1 to TRBJ2-2; TRBD1 matches at 9 bases. This receptor was obtained from a man aged 25 to 40 who received the YFV17D yellow fever vaccine. The DNA for the CDR3 is TGCGCCAGCAGCTCTCCCGCGGACAGGGGGAACACCGGGGAGCTGTTTTTT. Amino acid sequence: CASSSPADRGNTGELFF.